Listed here are 3 T cell receptor beta chains from one sample, sequenced in a study of lung T cells in sarcoidosis with Löfgren's syndrome (dated by TCRdb to 2017 to 2019). TCRdb names Illumina MiSeq as the instrument used. The public reads were run again by TCRdb, first through fastp at Q25 and then through MiXCR, and only productive beta chains were kept. Identical CDR3 protein sequences are pooled into one entry, listed with their most common genes and DNA. The table for this sample lists tens of thousands of distinct CDR3 sequences; approximately 21% of them were counted only once. The ten largest clones capture around 2.3% of the sample. The sequenced sample was CD4+ T cells from PBMCs. Source of these receptors: a human donor with sarcoidosis (Löfgren's syndrome or another form), or a control subject (not recorded which).

This clonotype came up many times. J is TRBJ2-5 and V is TRBV28, with TRBD1 matching 7 bases. The CDR3 spans 13 residues. The V and J ends lost 3 bases and 10 bases, in that order; junction bases with no gene match: 8. From germline, CDR1 is MDHEN and CDR2 SYDVKM. CDR3 DNA: TGTGCCAGCAGTTTTGACAGGGTAAAAAACCAGTACTTC. Its translation is CASSFDRVKNQYF. The whole variable domain, remainder taken from reference TRBV28 and TRBJ2-5, is DVKVTQSSRYLVKRTGEKVFLECVQDMDHENMFWYRQDPGLGLRLIYFSYDVKMKEKGDIPEGYSVSREKKERFSLILESASTNQTSMYLCASSFDRVKNQYFGPGTRLLVL.

A word on this clonotype: A much larger clone is a single base away; this may be a read error. The chain has TRBV12-3 or TRBV12-4 and TRBJ2-3, with D possibly TRBD1 on 6 matching bases. There are 16 residues in the CDR3. The CDR3 sequence is CVSRRAGAQGTDTQYF. The CDR3 nucleotides read TGTGTCAGCAGGCGAGCAGGGGCCCAAGGCACAGATACGCAGTATTTT.

This clonotype showed up many times. V gene TRBV6-1 combines with J gene TRBJ1-1, with unresolved D. Germline assignment: CDR1 MNHNS and CDR2 SASEGT. V lost 5 bases to trimming and J lost 4 bases, with 14 bases between them. The CDR3 has 14 residues. The CDR3 reads CASSTLGRSTEAFF. In DNA, the CDR3 is TGTGCCAGCAGTACTTTAGGCAGGTCCACTGAAGCTTTCTTT.